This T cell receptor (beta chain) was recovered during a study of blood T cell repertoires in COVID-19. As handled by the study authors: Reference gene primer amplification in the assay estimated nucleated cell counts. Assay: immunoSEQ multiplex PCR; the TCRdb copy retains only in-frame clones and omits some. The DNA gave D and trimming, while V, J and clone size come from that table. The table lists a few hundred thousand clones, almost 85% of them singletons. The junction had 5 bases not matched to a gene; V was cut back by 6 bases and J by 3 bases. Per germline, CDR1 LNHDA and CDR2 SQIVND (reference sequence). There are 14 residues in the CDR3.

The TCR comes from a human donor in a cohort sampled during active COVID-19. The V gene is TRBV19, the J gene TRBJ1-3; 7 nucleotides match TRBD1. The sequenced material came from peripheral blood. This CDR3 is CASSQQGIGNTIYF. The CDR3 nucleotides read TGTGCCAGTAGCCAACAGGGGATTGGAAACACCATATATTTT.